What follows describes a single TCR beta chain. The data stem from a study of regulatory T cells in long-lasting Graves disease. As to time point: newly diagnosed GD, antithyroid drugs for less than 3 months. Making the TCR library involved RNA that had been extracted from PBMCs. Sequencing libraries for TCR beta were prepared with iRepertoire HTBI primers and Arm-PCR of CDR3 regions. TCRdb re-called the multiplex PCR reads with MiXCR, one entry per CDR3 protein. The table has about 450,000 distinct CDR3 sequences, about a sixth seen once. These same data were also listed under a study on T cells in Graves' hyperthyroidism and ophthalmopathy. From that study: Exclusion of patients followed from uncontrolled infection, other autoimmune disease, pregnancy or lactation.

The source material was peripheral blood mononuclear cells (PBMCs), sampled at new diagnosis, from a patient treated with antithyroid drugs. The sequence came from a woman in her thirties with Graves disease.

CDR3 sequence reads: CASRYLLNPGRPEYGYTF. CDR3 coding DNA: TGTGCCAGCAGGTACCTCCTCAACCCGGGACGGCCCGAATATGGCTACACCTTC. The chain recombines TRBV6-2 or TRBV6-3 with TRBJ1-2; a weak D match, TRBD1 (5 bases). This CDR3 has 18 residues. The germline V gene has CDR1 MNHEY and CDR2 SVGEGT. Trimming stripped 6 bases from V and 5 bases from J, with 28 bases between.